These 18 T cell receptor beta chains came from one sample sequenced in a study of blood T cell repertoires in COVID-19. The assay was immunoSEQ multiplex PCR, and TCRdb's table has in-frame clones only and misses some. The sample carries some 210,000 clones, approximately 80% recorded once. Sequencing used PBMCs or T cells enriched from blood (not recorded which). The receptors here all came from a woman between 45 and 65 years old with acute COVID-19.

V is TRBV28 and J is TRBJ2-2; D unresolved. With 3 bases removed from V and 10 bases from J, the gap between germline ends came to 21 bases. The CDR3 has 16 residues. Germline CDR1 MDHEN, CDR2 SYDVKM. The CDR3 DNA follows: TGTGCCAGCAGTTTTCTTGGCAACCCATTCCCCTCGGAGCTGTTTTTT. This encodes CASSFLGNPFPSELFF.

J is TRBJ1-6 and V is TRBV5-6, with TRBD1 matching 9 bases. This CDR3 is built from 16 residues. V shed 1 base and J 5 bases; nucleotides not matched to a gene: 4. Germline V lookup: CDR1 SGHDT, CDR2 YYEEEE. The CDR3 nucleotides are TGTGCCAGCAGCTTGAGCGGACAGGGGAATAATTCACCCCTCCACTTT. Translation: CASSLSGQGNNSPLHF. Looking up the rest from reference TRBV5-6 and TRBJ1-6 gives the full variable domain: DAGVTQSPTHLIKTRGQQVTLRCSPKSGHDTVSWYQQALGQGPQFIFQYYEEEERQRGNFPDRFSGHQFPNYSSELNVNALLLGDSALYLCASSLSGQGNNSPLHFGNGTRLTVT.

The CDR3 loop reads CASSSRGEKLFF. The CDR3 nucleotides are TGTGCCAGCAGCTCCAGGGGGGAAAAACTGTTTTTT. The chain uses TRBV3-1 (or the pseudogene TRBV3-2) and TRBJ1-4; 7 bases are a match to TRBD1. Germline lookup yields CDR1 LGHDT and CDR2 YNNKEL (reference sequence). CDR3 length equals 12 residues. Losses at the gene ends were 5 bases for V and 8 bases for J; bases not matched to a gene: 2.

This clone was seen only once. This chain uses TRBV5-8 with TRBJ2-5; 8 positions agree with TRBD2. V was clipped by 4 bases and J by 1 base; unmatched bases: 12. The germline CDR1 and CDR2 sequences are SGHTS and YDEGEE. The CDR3 length is 17 residues. In nucleotides, the CDR3 is TGTGCCAGCAGCCTAGAAGGGGTAGCGGGGACCCAAGAGACCCAGTACTTC. It specifies CASSLEGVAGTQETQYF.

The chain combines TRBV12-3 or TRBV12-4 with TRBJ1-2; the D is unclear. The ends were cut back, 3 bases at V and 3 bases at J, with 5 bases in the middle. The length of the CDR3 is 12 residues. The CDR3 protein is CASSFMYYGYTF. In DNA, the CDR3 is TGTGCCAGCAGTTTTATGTACTATGGCTACACCTTC.

V gene TRBV2 combines with J gene TRBJ2-3, with D perhaps matching TRBD2 (6 bases). CDR3 size: 14 residues. Germline V gene sequence: CDR1 SNHLY, CDR2 FYNNEI. V lost 4 bases to trimming and J lost 2 bases, with 10 bases between them. The chain's CDR3 is CASSGGGVTDTQYF. DNA of the CDR3: TGTGCCAGCAGTGGGGGCGGGGTCACAGATACGCAGTATTTT.

The V and J genes are TRBV19 and TRBJ2-1; a weak D match, TRBD2 (6 bases). This CDR3 is built from 14 residues. V was shortened by 4 bases and J by 5 bases, with 12 bases between the two germline ends. Germline CDR1 LNHDA, CDR2 SQIVND (reference sequence). DNA for the CDR3: TGTGCCAGTAGTACCGGGGGAAATCACAATGAGCAGTTCTTC. This codes for CASSTGGNHNEQFF. Full variable domain (remainder filled in from reference TRBV19 and TRBJ2-1): DGGITQSPKYLFRKEGQNVTLSCEQNLNHDAMYWYRQDPGQGLRLIYYSQIVNDFQKGDIAEGYSVSREKKESFPLTVTSAQKNPTAFYLCASSTGGNHNEQFFGPGTRLTVL.

The V gene is TRBV3-1 (or the pseudogene TRBV3-2), the J gene TRBJ2-7; TRBD1 agrees at 9 bases. The CDR3 spans 16 residues. In germline, CDR1 is LGHDT, CDR2 YNNKEL (reference sequence). After removal of 3 bases from V and 6 bases from J, the junction contained 12 bases not matched to a gene. The CDR3 DNA reads as TGTGCCAGCAGCCACCCCACCGGGACAGGGAAATTCGAGCAGTACTTC. It yields the protein CASSHPTGTGKFEQYF.

This clone showed up just a few times. The chain combines TRBV27 with TRBJ1-4, with TRBD1 matching over 7 bases. V was pared by 6 bases and J by 8 bases, with 9 bases of the junction left unmatched. This CDR3 is 14 amino acids long. Germline V gives CDR1 MNHEY, CDR2 SMNVEV (reference sequence). The CDR3 nucleotides read TGTGCCAGCAGATTACAGGGGCAGAGGGAAAAACTGTTTTTT. Its translation is CASRLQGQREKLFF.

This chain links TRBV4-3 with TRBJ1-2; 8 bases match TRBD1. This CDR3 region has 15 residues. The J segment lost 4 bases and the V segment lost 0 bases, leaving 4 bases of the junction unmatched. The V gene's germline CDR1 is LGHNA and CDR2 YSLEER. Written as DNA, the CDR3 is TGCGCCAGCAGCCAAGATCAGGGGGCTGGCTATGGCTACACCTTC. Translation gives CASSQDQGAGYGYTF.

V is TRBV28 and J is TRBJ1-5, with D perhaps TRBD1 (6 bases). Germline lookup yields CDR1 MDHEN and CDR2 SYDVKM. Trimming stripped 2 bases from V and 5 bases from J, with 19 bases between. The CDR3 runs 17 residues. CDR3 nucleotide sequence: TGTGCCAGCAGTTTACCACTCGGGGGCGGGGGCCATCAGCCCCAGCATTTT. Protein sequence: CASSLPLGGGGHQPQHF.

A single count supports this clone. The chain joins TRBV5-1 to TRBJ2-7; 11 nucleotides agree with TRBD1. This CDR3 is 13 amino acids long. From germline, CDR1 is SGHRS and CDR2 YFSETQ. V dropped 4 bases and J dropped 6; count of bases not matched to a gene: 3. As DNA, the CDR3 is TGCGCCAGCAGCCGGGGACAGGGGGTCGAGCAGTACTTC. It encodes CASSRGQGVEQYF. Combining the CDR3 with reference TRBV5-1 and TRBJ2-7 gives the whole variable domain KAGVTQTPRYLIKTRGQQVTLSCSPISGHRSVSWYQQTPGQGLQFLFEYFSETQRNKGNFPGRFSGRQFSNSRSEMNVSTLELGDSALYLCASSRGQGVEQYFGPGTRLTVT.

The chain combines TRBV6-5 with TRBJ1-2, with D possibly being TRBD1 (6 bases). Germline V lookup: CDR1 MNHEY, CDR2 SVGAGI. The CDR3 runs to 13 residues. The V end was cut by 8 bases, the J end by 8 bases, with 18 bases between. CDR3 sequence (DNA): TGTGCCAGCGGGACACCAGGGACGGGAGGCTACACCTTC. Amino acids: CASGTPGTGGYTF.

This clone came up a few times. V is TRBV10-3 and J is TRBJ2-7; 8 bases line up with TRBD2. V lost 11 bases and J lost 4; bases outside the gene matches: 16. Germline V CDR1 and CDR2: ENHRY, SYGVKD. The CDR3 runs to 15 residues. CDR3 in amino acids: CALGVDSGNRYEQYF. The CDR3, as DNA: TGTGCCCTGGGCGTTGATAGCGGGAATCGGTACGAGCAGTACTTC.

Only a few counts were recorded for this clone. The genes are TRBV20-1 and TRBJ1-1; D call uncertain. Germline loops: CDR1 DFQATT, CDR2 SNEGSKA (reference sequence). Trimming removed 2 bases from V and 8 bases from J, with 9 bases in between. The CDR3 contains 11 residues. For the CDR3, the DNA is TGCAGTGCTAGATCTCCGAGGGAAGCTTTCTTT. Its translation: CSARSPREAFF.

The chain carries TRBV24-1 and TRBJ1-1, with D possibly being TRBD1 (6 bases). Germline lookup yields CDR1 KGHDR and CDR2 SFDVKD. Trimming took 7 bases from V and 8 from J, leaving 16 bases between them. The CDR3 is 13 residues long. CDR3 nucleotides: TGTGCCACCAGCCCTTCGGGGGGCAGGGAAGCTTTCTTT. Amino acid sequence: CATSPSGGREAFF.

This clone occurred once. The J gene is TRBJ1-5, the V gene TRBV7-2; D is possibly TRBD1 (5 bases). The V end lost 2 bases, the J end lost 0 bases, and 17 bases lay between the germline ends. Germline CDR1 reads SGHTA; CDR2 reads FQGNSA. The CDR3 extends over 18 amino acids. CDR3 sequence (DNA): TGTGCCAGCAGCTTAACGAAGACAGCGTTAAATAGCAATCAGCCCCAGCATTTT. It specifies CASSLTKTALNSNQPQHF.

The rearrangement joins TRBV7-2 to TRBJ1-2, with 7 bases matching TRBD1. Germline assignment: CDR1 SGHTA and CDR2 FQGNSA. This CDR3 spans 14 amino acids. V lost 6 bases, J lost 4 bases, and 8 bases stayed unmatched. CDR3 amino acids: CASSFNQGVYGYTF. In DNA form, the CDR3 reads TGTGCCAGCAGTTTCAATCAGGGGGTCTATGGCTACACCTTC.